This T cell receptor beta chain emerged from a study of blood T cells in healthy people across ages. The study's findings and limits: Aged donors had fewer naive CD4+ cells and lower diversity than long-lived donors.

The authors ran a second PCR of about 6 to 11 cycles using a sample-barcoded 5' primer and a J-beta primer mix. Every sample gave at least 3 million paired-end reads containing CDR3. Each CDR3 protein is one row after TCRdb ran MiXCR on the 5' RACE reads. The sample consists of approximately 350,000 distinct CDR3 sequences, about 49% of them appearing once. The CDR3 covers 14 residues. Trimming cost V 7 bases and J 5 bases, with 17 bases left between them. A note on this clonotype: Its cognate antigen is unknown.

This rearrangement joins TRBV12-3 or TRBV12-4 to TRBJ2-5; no firm D call. Sequencing was done on a sample of blood. This receptor was obtained from a man in his sixties in good health. CDR3 amino acids: CASTASAMLETQYF. The CDR3 DNA is TGTGCCAGCACCGCTTCGGCTATGTTGGAGACCCAGTACTTC.